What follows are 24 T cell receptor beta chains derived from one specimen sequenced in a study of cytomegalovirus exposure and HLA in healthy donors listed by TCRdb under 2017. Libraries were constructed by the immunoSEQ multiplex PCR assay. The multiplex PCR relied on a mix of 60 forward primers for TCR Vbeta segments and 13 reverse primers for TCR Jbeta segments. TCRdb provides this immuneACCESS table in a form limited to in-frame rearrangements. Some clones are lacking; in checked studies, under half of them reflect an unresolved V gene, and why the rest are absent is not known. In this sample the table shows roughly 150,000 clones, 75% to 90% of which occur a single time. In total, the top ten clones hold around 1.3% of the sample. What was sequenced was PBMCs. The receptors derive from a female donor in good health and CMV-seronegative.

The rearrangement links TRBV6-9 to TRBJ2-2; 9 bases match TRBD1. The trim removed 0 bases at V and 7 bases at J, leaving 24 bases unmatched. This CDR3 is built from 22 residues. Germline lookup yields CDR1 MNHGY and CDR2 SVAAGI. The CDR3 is CASSYSLPLLIRDREEGGELFF. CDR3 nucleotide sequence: TGTGCCAGCAGTTATTCCCTCCCTCTCTTGATCCGGGACAGGGAAGAGGGCGGGGAGCTGTTTTTT.

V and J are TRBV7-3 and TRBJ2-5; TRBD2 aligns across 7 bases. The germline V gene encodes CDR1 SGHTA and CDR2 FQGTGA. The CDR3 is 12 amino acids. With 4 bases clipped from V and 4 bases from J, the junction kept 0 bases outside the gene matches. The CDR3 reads CASSSSGETQYF. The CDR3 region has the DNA TGTGCCAGCAGCTCTAGCGGAGAGACCCAGTACTTC.

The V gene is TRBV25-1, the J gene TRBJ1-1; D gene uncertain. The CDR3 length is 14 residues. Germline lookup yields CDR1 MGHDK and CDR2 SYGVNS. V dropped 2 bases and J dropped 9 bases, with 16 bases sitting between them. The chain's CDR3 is CASSETRTLAKAFF. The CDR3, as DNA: TGTGCCAGCAGTGAAACTAGGACTTTGGCAAAAGCTTTCTTT.

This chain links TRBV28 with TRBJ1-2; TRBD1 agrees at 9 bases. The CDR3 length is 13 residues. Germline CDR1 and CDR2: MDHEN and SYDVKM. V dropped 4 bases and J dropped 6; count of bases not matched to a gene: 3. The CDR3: CASSSTGGDGYTF. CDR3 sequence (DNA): TGTGCCAGCAGTTCCACAGGGGGCGATGGCTACACCTTC.

CDR3 region: CASSVPRDTEAFF. The CDR3 nucleotides are TGTGCCAGCAGCGTTCCCCGGGACACTGAAGCTTTCTTT. The chain is built from TRBV18 and TRBJ1-1; no reliable D call. V was trimmed by 8 bases and J by 3 bases, leaving 13 bases between them. Germline V gives CDR1 KGHSH, CDR2 LQKENI. The CDR3 is 13 residues long. The full variable domain, with the rest looked up from reference TRBV18 and TRBJ1-1, is NAGVMQNPRHLVRRRGQEARLRCSPMKGHSHVYWYRQLPEEGLKFMVYLQKENIIDESGMPKERFSAEFPKEGPSILRIQQVVRGDSAAYFCASSVPRDTEAFFGQGTRLTVV.

The DNA for the CDR3 is TGCGCCAGCAAACGGGACAGCCGATTATATGGCTACACCTTC. Translating it yields CASKRDSRLYGYTF. This sequence joins TRBV23-1 and TRBJ1-2; TRBD1 aligns across 7 bases. TRBV23-1 falls under the ORF class, with uncertain function. The CDR3 runs 14 residues. V gave up 7 bases and J gave up 5 bases; unmatched junction bases: 10.

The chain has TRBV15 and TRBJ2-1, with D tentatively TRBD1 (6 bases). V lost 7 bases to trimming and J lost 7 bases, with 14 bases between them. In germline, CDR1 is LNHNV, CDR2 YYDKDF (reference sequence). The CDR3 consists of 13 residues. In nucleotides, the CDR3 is TGTGCCACCACTATTGGGGGCCTAAATGAGCAGTTCTTC. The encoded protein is CATTIGGLNEQFF.

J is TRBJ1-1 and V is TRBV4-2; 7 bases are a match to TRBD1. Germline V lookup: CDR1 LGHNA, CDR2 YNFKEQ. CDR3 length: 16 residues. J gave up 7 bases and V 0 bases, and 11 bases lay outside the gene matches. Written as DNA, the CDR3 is TGTGCCAGCAGCCAAGACCAGGGGGTCTCTCGAGATGAAGCTTTCTTT. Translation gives CASSQDQGVSRDEAFF.

The CDR3 DNA is TGCGCCAGCAGCCACCCTGGAGGGGGGGATCAGCCCCAGCATTTT. This translates into CASSHPGGGDQPQHF. The chain links TRBV4-1 to TRBJ1-5; the D gene is possibly TRBD1 (6 bases). V dropped 3 bases and J dropped 5 bases, with 14 bases sitting between them. In germline, CDR1 is MGHRA, CDR2 YSYEKL. The CDR3 contains 15 residues.

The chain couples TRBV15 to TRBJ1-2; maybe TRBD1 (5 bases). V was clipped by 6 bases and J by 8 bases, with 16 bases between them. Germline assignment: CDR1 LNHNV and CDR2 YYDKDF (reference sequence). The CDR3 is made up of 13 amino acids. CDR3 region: CATSSGTHGGYTF. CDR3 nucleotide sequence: TGTGCCACCAGTAGCGGGACTCACGGGGGCTACACCTTC.

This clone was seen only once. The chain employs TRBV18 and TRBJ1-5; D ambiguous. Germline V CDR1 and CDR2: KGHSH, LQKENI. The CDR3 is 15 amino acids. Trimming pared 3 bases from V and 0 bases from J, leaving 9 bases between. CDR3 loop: CASSPAEYSNQPQHF. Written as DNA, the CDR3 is TGTGCCAGCTCACCGGCGGAGTATAGCAATCAGCCCCAGCATTTT.

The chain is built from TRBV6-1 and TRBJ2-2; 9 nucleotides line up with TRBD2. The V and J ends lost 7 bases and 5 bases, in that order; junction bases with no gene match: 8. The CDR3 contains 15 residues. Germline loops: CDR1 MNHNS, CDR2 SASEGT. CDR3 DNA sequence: TGTGCCAGCATCTCGGGACTAGCAGTTACCGGGGAGCTGTTTTTT. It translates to CASISGLAVTGELFF.

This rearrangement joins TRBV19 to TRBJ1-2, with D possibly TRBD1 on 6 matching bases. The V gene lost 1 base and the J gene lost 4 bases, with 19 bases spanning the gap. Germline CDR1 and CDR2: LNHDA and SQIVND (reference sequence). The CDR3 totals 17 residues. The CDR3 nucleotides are TGTGCCAGTAGTATAGGAGGGTCGGGAACAGGGCTCTATGGCTACACCTTC. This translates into CASSIGGSGTGLYGYTF.

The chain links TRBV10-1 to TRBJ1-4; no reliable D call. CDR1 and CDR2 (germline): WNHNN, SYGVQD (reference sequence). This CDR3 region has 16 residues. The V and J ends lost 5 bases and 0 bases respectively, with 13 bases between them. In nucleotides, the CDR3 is TGCGCCAGCAGTTCGGGGATGCCTCCAACTAATGAAAAACTGTTTTTT. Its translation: CASSSGMPPTNEKLFF.

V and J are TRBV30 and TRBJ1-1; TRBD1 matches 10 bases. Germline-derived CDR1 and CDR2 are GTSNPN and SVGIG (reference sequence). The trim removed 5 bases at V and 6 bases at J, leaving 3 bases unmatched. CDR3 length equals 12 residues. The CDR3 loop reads CAWGDRGPEAFF. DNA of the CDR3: TGTGCCTGGGGGGACAGGGGCCCTGAAGCTTTCTTT.

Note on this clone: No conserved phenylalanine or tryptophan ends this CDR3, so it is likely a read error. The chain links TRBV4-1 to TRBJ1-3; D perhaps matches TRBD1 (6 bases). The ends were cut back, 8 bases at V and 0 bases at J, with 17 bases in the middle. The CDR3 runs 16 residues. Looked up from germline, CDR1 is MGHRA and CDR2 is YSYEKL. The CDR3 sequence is CASSPSTGISGNTIYV. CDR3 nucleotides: TGCGCCAGCTCCCCTTCGACAGGAATCTCTGGAAACACCATATATGTT.

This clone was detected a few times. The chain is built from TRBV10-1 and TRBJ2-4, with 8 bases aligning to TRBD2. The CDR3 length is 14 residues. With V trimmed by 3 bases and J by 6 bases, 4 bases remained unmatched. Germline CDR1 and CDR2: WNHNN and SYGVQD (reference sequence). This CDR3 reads CASSDSGRGNIQYF. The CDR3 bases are TGCGCCAGCAGTGACTCCGGGAGGGGAAACATTCAGTACTTC.

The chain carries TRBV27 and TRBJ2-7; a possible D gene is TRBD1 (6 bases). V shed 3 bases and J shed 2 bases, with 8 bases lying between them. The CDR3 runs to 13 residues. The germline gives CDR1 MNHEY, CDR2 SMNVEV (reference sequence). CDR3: CASSLTGPYEQYF. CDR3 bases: TGTGCCAGCAGTTTGACAGGCCCCTACGAGCAGTACTTC.

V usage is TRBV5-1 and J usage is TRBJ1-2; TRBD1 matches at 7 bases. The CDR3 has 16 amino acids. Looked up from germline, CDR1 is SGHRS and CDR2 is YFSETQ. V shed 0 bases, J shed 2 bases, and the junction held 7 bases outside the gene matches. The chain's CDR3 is CASSLVADRVNYGYTF. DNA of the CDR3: TGCGCCAGCAGCTTGGTGGCAGACAGGGTAAACTATGGCTACACCTTC. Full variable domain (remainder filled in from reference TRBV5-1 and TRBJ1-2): KAGVTQTPRYLIKTRGQQVTLSCSPISGHRSVSWYQQTPGQGLQFLFEYFSETQRNKGNFPGRFSGRQFSNSRSEMNVSTLELGDSALYLCASSLVADRVNYGYTFGSGTRLTVV.

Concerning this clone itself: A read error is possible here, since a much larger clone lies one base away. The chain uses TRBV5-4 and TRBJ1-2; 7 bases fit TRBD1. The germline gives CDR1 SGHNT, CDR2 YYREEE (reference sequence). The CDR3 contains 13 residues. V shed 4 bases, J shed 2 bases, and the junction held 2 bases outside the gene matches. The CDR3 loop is CASSPDRNYGYTF. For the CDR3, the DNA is TGTGCCAGCAGCCCGGACAGGAACTATGGCTACACCTTC.

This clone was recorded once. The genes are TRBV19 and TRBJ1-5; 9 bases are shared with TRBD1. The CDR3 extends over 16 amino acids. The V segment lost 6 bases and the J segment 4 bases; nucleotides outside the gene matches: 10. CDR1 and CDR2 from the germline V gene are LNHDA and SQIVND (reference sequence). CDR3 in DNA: TGTGCCAGTAGACCTGGACAGGGGAAATCTAATCAGCCCCAGCATTTT. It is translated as CASRPGQGKSNQPQHF.

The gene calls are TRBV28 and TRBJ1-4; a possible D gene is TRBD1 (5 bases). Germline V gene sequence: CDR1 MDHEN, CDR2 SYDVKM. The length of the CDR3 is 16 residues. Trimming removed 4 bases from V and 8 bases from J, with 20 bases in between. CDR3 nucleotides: TGTGCCAGCAGTTCCCCCCTACAGGCGGTAGACGAAAAACTGTTTTTT. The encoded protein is CASSSPLQAVDEKLFF.

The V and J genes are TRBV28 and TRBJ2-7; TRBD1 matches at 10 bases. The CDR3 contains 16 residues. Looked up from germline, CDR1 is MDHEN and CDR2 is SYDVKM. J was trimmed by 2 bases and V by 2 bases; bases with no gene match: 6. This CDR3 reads CASSLGQGEFTYEQYF. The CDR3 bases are TGTGCCAGCAGTTTAGGACAGGGGGAGTTTACCTACGAGCAGTACTTC.

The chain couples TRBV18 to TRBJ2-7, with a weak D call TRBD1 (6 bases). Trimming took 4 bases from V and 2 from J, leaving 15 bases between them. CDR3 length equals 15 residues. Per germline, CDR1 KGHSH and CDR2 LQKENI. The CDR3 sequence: CASSQETGSAYEQYF. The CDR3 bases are TGTGCCAGCTCACAAGAGACAGGTAGCGCCTACGAGCAGTACTTC.